This TCR beta chain was captured by sequencing in a study of human T cells and chemical hapten exposure. Study details: Sensitization involved placing 2% DPC onto an approximately 2 cm by approximately 2 cm region of upper inner arm skin. Upper back patch tests used 0.01% DPC, scored after 6 days.

This clonotype was seen only a few times. Its antigen is still unknown. The CDR3 runs to 15 residues. Germline V lookup: CDR1 MDHEN, CDR2 SYDVKM. V was trimmed by 4 bases and J by 7 bases, leaving 17 bases between them. Time point specified: pre-sensitization, week 0. Treatment noted: therapeutic diphenylcyclopropenone sensitization with weekly scalp DPC. What the library attached to individual cDNA molecules were unique molecular identifiers. TCRdb passed the RACE reads through MiXCR, listing each CDR3 protein once. The repertoire holds approximately 260,000 distinct CDR3 sequences, around 7.3% seen once, with less than 1.5% in the top ten. Study-wide findings and caveats: Among TCRs, those above 1 in 1000 frequency were unaffected by DPC sensitization.

The sequence was collected from a man between 18 and 35 years old with alopecia areata. Some clones in this sample may be carry-over from other donors' samples. V is TRBV28 and J is TRBJ1-3, with TRBD1 as a possible D gene (6 bases). This specimen consisted of whole blood, obtained in connection with sensitization to the hapten diphenylcyclopropenone (DPC). The CDR3 here is CASSSRGGPRNTIYF. The CDR3, as DNA: TGTGCCAGCAGTTCTCGGGGGGGCCCTAGGAACACCATATATTTT.